This note documents a single T cell receptor (beta chain) sequence. The data derive from a study of T-cell reconstitution after alpha-beta-depleted transplantation in children. TCRbeta library construction was performed incorporating unique molecular identifiers. MiXCR, run by TCRdb on the PCR reads, gives a single entry per CDR3 protein. This sample has roughly 610,000 distinct CDR3 sequences, with under 12% found just once. Germline CDR1 ENHRY, CDR2 SYGVKD. With 3 bases clipped from V and 0 bases from J, the junction kept 5 bases outside the gene matches. The CDR3 loop spans 17 amino acids. The V gene is TRBV10-3, the J gene TRBJ2-6; 7 positions match TRBD1. The sequenced sample was PBMCs from the stem cell graft donor, obtained from the stem cell graft. The source is a human donor who donated a stem cell graft to a child with acute myeloid leukemia. The CDR3 region has the DNA TGTGCCATCAGTGAAGGCAGGGGGAGCTCTGGGGCCAACGTCCTGACTTTC. This translates into CAISEGRGSSGANVLTF.